This T cell receptor (beta chain) is drawn from a study of beta chain features in type 1 diabetes. V trimming: 6 bases; J trimming: 0 bases; junction bases outside the gene matches: 1. This CDR3 comprises 14 residues. The V gene's germline CDR1 is SGHNT and CDR2 YYREEE (reference sequence). Remarks on this clone: No antigen is known for it.

Since all of the isolated RNA was reverse transcribed, expressed TCRB transcripts were what got sequenced. The method was immunoSEQ multiplex PCR; TCRdb's version includes in-frame clones alone and lacks a portion of them. Altogether approximately 14,000 clones are present, approximately 60% being singletons, with the ten largest covering around 0.52%. Study findings and constraints: Among all four CD4+ subsets, Type 1 diabetes patients had TCRB CDR3s that were moderately but significantly shorter. HLA influence on TCRB rearrangement stayed unresolved here.

Sample: stem cell memory CD4+ T cells from blood. The receptor comes from a young woman with type 1 diabetes. V gene TRBV5-4 combines with J gene TRBJ2-1; 9 bases align to TRBD1. CDR3 loop: CASMGQGSYNEQFF. The CDR3 DNA reads as TGTGCCAGCATGGGACAGGGCTCCTACAATGAGCAGTTCTTC.